This entry lists 5 T cell receptor beta chains sequenced from one sample in a study of beta chain features in type 1 diabetes. Every isolated RNA sample was fully reverse transcribed, so sequencing captured expressed TCRB transcripts. Profiling relied on immunoSEQ multiplex PCR, and the TCRdb table lists in-frame clones only, not all of them. This table holds 250,000 to 350,000 clones, over 11% found once. Findings and caveats of the study: Among patients with Type 1 diabetes, TCRB CDR3s were moderately but significantly shorter in every one of the four CD4+ subsets.

No cognate antigen is known for these TCRs. The sequencing sample was made of naive CD4+ T cells from blood. The receptors shown here come from a man aged 25-40 years with type 1 diabetes.

A few counts support this clone. The CDR3 DNA reads TGTGCCAGCAGCGCCCTCAGCCAGGGGACCGGGGAGCTGTTTTTT. Translated, it gives CASSALSQGTGELFF. The chain couples TRBV9 to TRBJ2-2; tentative D call: TRBD1 (6 bases). Trimming removed 3 bases from V and 5 bases from J, with 14 bases in between. Germline CDR1 and CDR2: SGDLS and YYNGEE. CDR3 size: 15 residues.

The J gene is TRBJ2-5, the V gene TRBV28; a weak D match, TRBD2 (6 bases). The CDR3 runs to 14 residues. Germline CDR1 and CDR2: MDHEN and SYDVKM. Trimming took off 7 bases at V and 4 bases at J, with 16 bases between the two ends. The CDR3 nucleotides read TGTGCCAGCACCCCGCTGGGTAGCGGAGAGACCCAGTACTTC. Translation: CASTPLGSGETQYF.

This clone was recorded a few times. J is TRBJ1-1 and V is TRBV13; possible D gene TRBD1, 6 bases. The germline V gene encodes CDR1 PRHDT and CDR2 FYEKMQ (reference sequence). There are 15 residues in the CDR3. The V end lost 4 bases, the J end lost 0 bases, and 12 bases lay between the germline ends. The CDR3 sequence is CASSSRTVLNTEAFF. For the CDR3, the DNA is TGTGCCAGCAGCTCAAGGACAGTCTTGAACACTGAAGCTTTCTTT.

The V gene is TRBV28, the J gene TRBJ2-1; TRBD1 matches at 7 bases. CDR1 and CDR2 from the germline V gene are MDHEN and SYDVKM. The CDR3 spans 14 residues. After removal of 4 bases from V and 3 bases from J, the junction contained 3 bases not matched to a gene. The CDR3 nucleotides are TGTGCCAGCAGTTCGGACAGGAACTACAATGAGCAGTTCTTC. Its translation: CASSSDRNYNEQFF.

A few counts support this clone. The chain joins TRBV7-3 to TRBJ2-5; TRBD2 aligns across 7 bases. Per germline, CDR1 SGHTA and CDR2 FQGTGA. V gave up 1 base and J gave up 4 bases; unmatched junction bases: 9. There are 16 residues in the CDR3. The CDR3, as DNA: TGTGCCAGCAGCTTAAGAGGGGAGGGCCTGGGAGAGACCCAGTACTTC. Amino acid sequence: CASSLRGEGLGETQYF.